This T cell receptor (beta chain) comes out of a study of cytomegalovirus exposure and HLA in healthy donors. Overall study results and limits: Subsequent analysis of the roughly 120 validation repertoires found a tendency for first-cohort TCR clusters to co-occur. Most TCR sequences were uncommon, yet certain public TCRs appeared in many donors.

The repertoire was sequenced with immunoSEQ multiplex PCR; TCRdb's copy has only in-frame clones and lacks some. Of about 180,000 clones in the sample, 86% were seen once. The CDR3 loop spans 13 amino acids. From germline, CDR1 is SQVTM and CDR2 ANQGSEA. Deletions cut 3 bases from V and 5 bases from J, with 13 bases between. With respect to this clone: Its antigen is unidentified.

J is TRBJ2-5 and V is TRBV29-1, with a possible D match to TRBD2 (6 bases). This TCR was recovered from a man younger than 35 in good health and CMV-seropositive. Sequences were obtained from PBMCs. DNA for the CDR3: TGCAGCGTTGAGGTGGGAGGCGCCGAGACCCAGTACTTC. Protein: CSVEVGGAETQYF.